The rows below give T cell receptor beta chains drawn from one sample of a study of T cell changes during pregnancy in multiple sclerosis. The data were produced by immunoSEQ multiplex PCR, yet TCRdb's version contains in-frame clones alone and is incomplete. The sample lists around 31,000 clones, 90% occurring once. The specimen comprised CD8+ T cells from peripheral blood mononuclear cells, sampled in the second trimester of pregnancy. All receptors derive from a female donor with multiple sclerosis, enrolled in a pregnancy study. Both conserved end residues are part of each CDR3. D genes are given only for firm matches. Rows may omit the clone size; those that give it use once, few, many or a size class.

CASSFNHQGYNEKLFF	TGCGCCAGCAGCTTCAACCACCAGGGGTATAATGAAAAACTGTTTTTT	.	TRBV5-1	.	TRBJ1-4
CASSPGHFYGYTF	TGTGCCAGCTCACCGGGACACTTCTATGGCTACACCTTC	.	TRBV18	.	TRBJ1-2
CASSQDRGHGQPQHF	TGCGCCAGCAGCCAAGACAGGGGGCATGGTCAGCCCCAGCATTTT	.	TRBV4-1	TRBD1	TRBJ1-5
CASSIPSGGGFFYNEQFF	TGTGCCAGCAGCATCCCCTCCGGCGGGGGATTCTTCTACAATGAGCAGTTCTTC	.	TRBV9	TRBD2	TRBJ2-1
CAWSNSAYEQYF	TGTGCCTGGAGTAACTCGGCCTACGAGCAGTACTTC	.	TRBV30	.	TRBJ2-7
CSARSEKLFF	TGCAGTGCTAGGTCGGAAAAACTGTTTTTT	.	TRBV20-1	.	TRBJ1-4
CASSPLTGAYEQYF	TGTGCCAGCAGCCCGCTCACGGGAGCCTACGAGCAGTACTTC	.	TRBV5-4	.	TRBJ2-7
CASSQRLAGGYEQYF	TGTGCCAGCAGCCAACGACTAGCGGGAGGCTACGAGCAGTACTTC	.	TRBV4-2	TRBD2	TRBJ2-7
CASEEGDRGFADTGELFF	TGTGCCAGCGAGGAGGGGGACAGGGGGTTCGCCGACACCGGGGAGCTGTTTTTT	.	TRBV2	TRBD1	TRBJ2-2
CASSLILAGVDEQFF	TGTGCCAGCAGCTTAATCCTAGCGGGTGTGGATGAGCAGTTCTTC	.	TRBV7-3	TRBD2	TRBJ2-1
CASSLEGTQLAGGYPYEQYF	TGTGCCAGCAGCTTAGAGGGGACACAACTAGCGGGAGGGTACCCCTACGAGCAGTACTTC	.	TRBV7-8	TRBD2	TRBJ2-7
CASSIIRQSHQPQHF	TGTGCCAGTAGTATTATCCGACAGTCACATCAGCCCCAGCATTTT	.	TRBV19	.	TRBJ1-5
CASSFSSEAYEQFF	TGTGCCAGCAGTTTTTCTAGCGAGGCTTACGAGCAGTTCTTC	.	TRBV28	.	TRBJ2-1
CASSVLPRNEQFF	TGTGCCAGCAGCGTACTTCCCCGCAATGAGCAGTTCTTC	.	TRBV9	.	TRBJ2-1
CAQDRGYTGELFF	TGTGCGCAGGACAGGGGTTATACCGGGGAGCTGTTTTTT	.	TRBV6-1	TRBD1	TRBJ2-2
CAWRPRWRGRIQETQYF	TGTGCCTGGAGACCCCGTTGGAGGGGGCGAATCCAAGAGACCCAGTACTTC	few	TRBV30	.	TRBJ2-5
CAWSPTGIAGELFF	TGTGCCTGGAGTCCGACAGGGATAGCCGGGGAGCTGTTTTTT	.	TRBV30	TRBD1	TRBJ2-2
CASRNGLAGAVTYEQYF	TGTGCCAGCAGAAACGGACTAGCGGGAGCAGTGACCTACGAGCAGTACTTC	.	TRBV28	TRBD2	TRBJ2-7
CASRDRPGTSYNEQFF	TGTGCCAGCAGAGACAGGCCGGGGACGTCCTACAATGAGCAGTTCTTC	.	TRBV27	.	TRBJ2-1
CASSLAPPGTDTQYF	TGTGCCAGCAGCTTAGCCCCGCCGGGCACAGATACGCAGTATTTT	once	TRBV5-5	.	TRBJ2-3
CASRTDSYYNEQFF	TGTGCCAGCAGGACGGACAGTTACTACAATGAGCAGTTCTTC	few	TRBV2	.	TRBJ2-1
CASHTGDPNQPQHF	TGTGCCAGCCATACAGGGGACCCTAATCAGCCCCAGCATTTT	.	TRBV28	TRBD1	TRBJ1-5
CASSPRQVDRQFF	TGCGCCAGCAGCCCCCGGCAGGTGGACAGGCAGTTCTTC	.	TRBV4-1	.	TRBJ2-1
CASSSGQGNTEAFF	TGCGCCAGCAGCTCGGGACAGGGGAACACTGAAGCTTTCTTT	.	TRBV5-1	TRBD1	TRBJ1-1
CASSDGTGGQPQHF	TGTGCCAGCAGTGACGGGACAGGGGGTCAGCCCCAGCATTTT	medium-sized	TRBV6-4	TRBD1	TRBJ1-5
CASTAGALNEQYF	TGTGCCAGCACCGCGGGAGCCCTAAACGAGCAGTACTTC	.	TRBV25-1	TRBD2	TRBJ2-7
CASSHGTATTNYGYTF	TGCGCCAGCAGCCACGGGACAGCAACCACAAACTATGGCTACACCTTC	.	TRBV5-1	TRBD1	TRBJ1-2
CASSQDNFGTGSYNEQFF	TGCGCCAGCAGCCAAGATAATTTCGGGACAGGGTCATACAATGAGCAGTTCTTC	.	TRBV4-1	TRBD1	TRBJ2-1
CATRQGRGANEQFF	TGTGCCACTCGACAGGGTCGCGGTGCGAACGAGCAGTTCTTC	.	TRBV15	TRBD1	TRBJ2-1
CASSPTAGTAYEQYF	TGTGCCAGCAGTCCTACAGCCGGGACAGCCTACGAGCAGTACTTC	few	TRBV6-5	TRBD1	TRBJ2-7
CASSPGTGGTGELFF	TGTGCCAGCTCACCAGGGACAGGGGGCACCGGGGAGCTGTTTTTT	.	TRBV18	TRBD1	TRBJ2-2
CASSYPGSGQPQHF	TGTGCCAGCAGTTACCCGGGGTCGGGTCAGCCCCAGCATTTT	.	TRBV6-6	.	TRBJ1-5
CASSSTSGGSYEQYF	TGTGCCAGCAGTTCGACTAGCGGGGGATCCTACGAGCAGTACTTC	.	TRBV11-3	TRBD2	TRBJ2-7
CASSYQGADNIGNQPQHF	TGTGCCAGCAGCTACCAGGGGGCGGATAACATAGGCAATCAGCCCCAGCATTTT	few	TRBV28	TRBD1	TRBJ1-5